A single sample is the source of the 14 T cell receptor beta chains below, sequenced in a study of blood T cells in healthy people across ages. With a J-beta primer mix and a sample-barcoded 5' primer, a second PCR ran roughly 6 to 11 cycles. Each CDR3 protein is one row after TCRdb ran MiXCR on the 5' RACE reads. The data show hundreds of thousands of distinct CDR3 sequences, with approximately 30% seen just once and about 16% held by the top ten. The sample comprised blood. The receptors stem from a woman older than 75 in good health.

Ten or more counts support this clonotype. The V gene is TRBV7-2, the J gene TRBJ2-5; either TRBD1 or TRBD2 may supply D (5 bases each). The CDR3 has 16 residues. CDR1 SGHTA and CDR2 FQGNSA come from the germline V gene. Trimming took off 2 bases at V and 1 base at J, with 14 bases between the two ends. CDR3 coding DNA: TGTGCCAGCAGCTTATTTCCGGGTGGGACCCAAGAGACCCAGTACTTC. Protein product: CASSLFPGGTQETQYF.

This clonotype was counted at least ten times. The V gene is TRBV5-8, the J gene TRBJ1-2; D perhaps matches TRBD1 (5 bases). Per germline, CDR1 SGHTS and CDR2 YDEGEE. With 2 bases removed from V and 4 bases from J, the gap between germline ends came to 12 bases. The CDR3 has 14 amino acids. Here the CDR3 reads CASSFDRGAYGYTF. The CDR3, as DNA: TGTGCCAGCAGCTTCGATAGGGGCGCCTATGGCTACACCTTC. The full variable domain, its missing parts supplied by reference TRBV5-8 and TRBJ1-2, is EAGVTQSPTHLIKTRGQQATLRCSPISGHTSVYWYQQALGLGLQFLLWYDEGEERNRGNFPPRFSGRQFPNYSSELNVNALELEDSALYLCASSFDRGAYGYTFGSGTRLTVV.

This clonotype was observed a single time. The chain uses TRBV12-3 or TRBV12-4 and TRBJ2-7, with 10 bases that match TRBD1. The length of the CDR3 is 14 residues. The trim removed 4 bases at V and 5 bases at J, leaving 5 bases unmatched. CDR3 region: CASSWGQGNHEQYF. The CDR3 DNA follows: TGTGCCAGCAGTTGGGGACAGGGGAATCACGAGCAGTACTTC.

Points on this clonotype: This could be a read error, since a much larger clone is one nucleotide away. The chain has TRBV12-3 or TRBV12-4 and TRBJ2-3; D is uncertain. The length of the CDR3 is 12 residues. V was shortened by 4 bases and J by 6 bases, with 8 bases between the two germline ends. The CDR3 is CASSSVSDTQYF. For the CDR3, the DNA is TGTGCCAGCAGTTCGGTGTCCGATACGCAGTATTTT.

This clonotype has more than one count but fewer than ten. V is TRBV6-2 or TRBV6-3 and J is TRBJ1-6, with TRBD1 identical over 9 bases. This CDR3 is built from 13 residues. With 4 bases clipped from V and 9 bases from J, the junction kept 1 base outside the gene matches. Germline CDR1 is MNHEY and CDR2 is SVGEGT. Here the CDR3 DNA reads TGTGCCAGCAGTTCGGGACAGGGTTCACCCCTCCACTTT. This codes for CASSSGQGSPLHF.

In the case of this clonotype: A clone one base away is much larger, so this may be a read error. This chain joins TRBV30 and TRBJ2-1; TRBD2 matches at 9 bases. The CDR3 length is 12 residues. CDR1 is GTSNPN, CDR2 SVGIG, per germline (reference sequence). CDR3 sequence: CVWSGGYNEQFF. The DNA for the CDR3 is TGTGTCTGGAGCGGGGGGTACAATGAGCAGTTCTTC.

This clonotype was counted ten times or more. This chain connects TRBV6-2 or TRBV6-3 to TRBJ1-5, with TRBD1 matching 10 bases. V was clipped by 6 bases and J by 0 bases; unmatched bases: 8. Per germline, CDR1 MNHEY and CDR2 SVGEGT. The CDR3 is 17 residues long. The CDR3 reads CASSTGTGAYSNQPQHF. The CDR3 DNA follows: TGTGCCAGCAGCACAGGGACAGGGGCGTATAGCAATCAGCCCCAGCATTTT.

This clonotype has at least ten counts. V usage is TRBV7-9 and J usage is TRBJ1-6; tentative D call: TRBD1 (5 bases). The CDR3 totals 18 residues. The V end was cut by 0 bases, the J end by 7 bases, with 19 bases between. Germline V gene data show CDR1 as SEHNR and CDR2 as FQNEAQ (reference sequence). CDR3 region: CASSLAGRGLGANSPLHF. CDR3 coding DNA: TGTGCCAGCAGCTTAGCGGGAAGGGGCCTCGGGGCGAATTCACCCCTCCACTTT.

At least ten counts were recorded for this clonotype. CDR3 nucleotide sequence: TGTGCCAGCACTGGGGACAGGGACTATGGCTACACCTTC. It yields the protein CASTGDRDYGYTF. V usage is TRBV28 and J usage is TRBJ1-2; 9 positions agree with TRBD1. The germline gives CDR1 MDHEN, CDR2 SYDVKM. The CDR3 totals 13 residues. Trimming at V came to 7 bases and at J to 3 bases, leaving 3 bases not matched to a gene.

This clonotype was detected only a few times. The chain employs TRBV20-1 and TRBJ2-7; D is perhaps TRBD1 or TRBD2 (7 bases each). The germline V gene has CDR1 DFQATT and CDR2 SNEGSKA (reference sequence). V lost 0 bases to trimming and J lost 6 bases, with 15 bases between them. The CDR3 loop spans 14 amino acids. The CDR3 nucleotides read TGCAGTGCTAGAGATATGCTCAGGGGGGGCGAGCAGTACTTC. It translates to CSARDMLRGGEQYF.

This clonotype appeared a few times. A clone one base away is much larger, so this may be a read error. V usage is TRBV18 and J usage is TRBJ2-5, with TRBD1 matching over 8 bases. V shed 6 bases and J 11 bases; nucleotides not matched to a gene: 20. Germline V gene sequence: CDR1 KGHSH, CDR2 LQKENI. The CDR3 loop spans 16 amino acids. Here the CDR3 reads CASSLTGGSSYNEQYF. The CDR3 DNA follows: TGTGCCAGCTCCCTTACAGGGGGTAGTTCCTACAATGAGCAGTACTTC.

There are a few counts of this clonotype. A much larger clone lies a single base off, so this may be a read error. The chain joins TRBV7-2 to TRBJ2-1, with TRBD1 matching 9 bases. The end of the DNA fits TRBJ2-7 better, so the J call may be wrong. This CDR3 comprises 17 residues. The V gene's germline CDR1 is SGHTA and CDR2 FQGNSA. The CDR3 loop reads CASSQPPGTGKNNEQYF. The CDR3, as DNA: TGTGCCAGCAGCCAACCACCCGGGACAGGGAAAAACAATGAGCAGTACTTC.

This clonotype showed up many times. The CDR3 DNA sequence: TGTGCCAGCAGCCAAGGGTTCGGACGGCTCCTTAACACTGAAGCTTTCTTT. This translates into CASSQGFGRLLNTEAFF. The chain carries TRBV4-2 and TRBJ1-1; no firm D call. The germline V gene has CDR1 LGHNA and CDR2 YNFKEQ. The V and J ends lost 1 base and 2 bases respectively, with 17 bases between them. The CDR3 totals 17 residues.

CDR3 sequence: CSAGTSSGNEQFF. Here the CDR3 DNA reads TGCAGCGCTGGGACTAGTAGTGGCAATGAGCAGTTCTTC. The chain joins TRBV29-1 to TRBJ2-1, with 8 nucleotides matching TRBD2. Germline CDR1 is SQVTM and CDR2 is ANQGSEA. V gave up 7 bases and J gave up 6 bases; unmatched junction bases: 8. The length of the CDR3 is 13 residues.